This T cell receptor beta chain was obtained from a study of T cells in Graves' hyperthyroidism and ophthalmopathy. This clonotype has ten or more counts. It was RNA transcripts that yielded the amplified TCR beta CDR3 regions. With the HTBI primer set, the TCR CDR3 went through a first round of RT-PCR. TCRdb reprocessed the multiplex PCR reads with MiXCR, giving one entry per CDR3 protein. The top ten clones hold roughly 4.3% of a sample with hundreds of thousands of distinct CDR3 sequences, approximately 14% of them seen once. V trimming: 6 bases; J trimming: 5 bases; junction bases outside the gene matches: 6. The CDR3 covers 13 residues. CDR1 is MDHEN, CDR2 SYDVKM, per germline.

The V and J genes are TRBV28 and TRBJ2-7, with TRBD2 identical over 8 bases. This clonotype originated in a woman in her thirties or forties with Graves' ophthalmopathy. Sequences were obtained from blood. CDR3 DNA: TGTGCCAGCAGCCCAGGACTAGCCGACGAGCAGTACTTC. It encodes CASSPGLADEQYF.